Listed below are T cell receptor beta chains from one sample, sequenced in a study of blood T cell repertoires in COVID-19. Method: immunoSEQ multiplex PCR; TCRdb's copy keeps in-frame clones and lacks some. The sample comprises over 95,000 clones, 85% to 90% of which are singletons, and 4% to 5.5% rests with the top ten. Sequenced: peripheral blood. All receptors derive from a woman aged 45-65 years with acute or convalescent COVID-19. Each CDR3 is given with its conserved first and last residue. The D gene is left open where the match is weak. Some rows have no size entry. The others give once, few or many, or a class for an expanded clone.

D: TRBD1; size: NA; J: TRBJ1-5; V: TRBV6-5; length: 15; DNA: TGTGCCAGCAGCTTGACAGGGTTGAGCAATCAGCCCCAGCATTTT; CDR3: CASSLTGLSNQPQHF
D: TRBD1; size: NA; J: TRBJ1-5; V: TRBV6-5; length: 14; DNA: TGTGCCAGCAGATCGGACAGGGCAGATCAGCCCCAGCATTTT; CDR3: CASRSDRADQPQHF
D: TRBD1; size: NA; J: TRBJ2-3; V: TRBV11-3; length: 13; DNA: TGTGCCAGCAGCCGACAGGGAGCCGATACGCAGTATTTT; CDR3: CASSRQGADTQYF
D: NA; size: NA; J: TRBJ2-7; V: TRBV3-1/TRBV3-2; length: 13; DNA: TGTGCCAGCAGTAGAGGGGGTCCCAACGAGCAGTACTTC; CDR3: CASSRGGPNEQYF
D: NA; size: NA; J: TRBJ1-1; V: TRBV18; length: 12; DNA: TGTGCCAGCTCACCAAGTGCAGGGGAAGCTTTCTTT; CDR3: CASSPSAGEAFF
D: NA; size: NA; J: TRBJ2-5; V: TRBV14; length: 13; DNA: TGTGCCAGCAGCGGACACCTACAAGAGACCCAGTACTTC; CDR3: CASSGHLQETQYF
D: TRBD1; size: few; J: TRBJ1-2; V: TRBV7-2; length: 14; DNA: TGTGCCAGCAGCTCAGGGGGCGGAAACTATGGCTACACCTTC; CDR3: CASSSGGGNYGYTF
D: TRBD1; size: NA; J: TRBJ1-6; V: TRBV5-8; length: 15; DNA: TGTGCCAGCAGCCCCGGGGGACAGGGAAATTCACCCCTCCACTTT; CDR3: CASSPGGQGNSPLHF
D: TRBD2; size: NA; J: TRBJ2-3; V: TRBV7-2; length: 13; DNA: TGTGCCAGCAGCTTAGTGGGACGAGGACTAGCCGCCTTT; CDR3: CASSLVGRGLAAF
D: TRBD2; size: NA; J: TRBJ2-2; V: TRBV2; length: 16; DNA: TGTGCCAGCAGCGCTAGGACTAGCGGGATCGCCGGGGAGCTGTTTTTT; CDR3: CASSARTSGIAGELFF
D: TRBD1; size: NA; J: TRBJ2-5; V: TRBV7-9; length: 15; DNA: TGTGCCAGCAGCCGGGACAGGGTTTCGCAAGAGACCCAGTACTTC; CDR3: CASSRDRVSQETQYF
D: NA; size: NA; J: TRBJ1-3; V: TRBV7-9; length: 19; DNA: TGTGCCAGCAGGTTTTGGAGGTTTGGACAGATCTACTCTGGAAACACCATATATTTT; CDR3: CASRFWRFGQIYSGNTIYF
D: TRBD2; size: NA; J: TRBJ2-7; V: TRBV7-6; length: 15; DNA: TGTGCCAGCAGCGCGACTAGCGGATACTCCTACGAGCAGTACTTC; CDR3: CASSATSGYSYEQYF